The clone carrying this T cell receptor beta chain was detected once. This sample was taken from a study of blood T cell repertoires in COVID-19. Across the study: T cells, B-cell-depleted T cells, or PBMCs supplied cDNA or gDNA.

In the original analysis: Amplifying reference gene primers gave estimates of nucleated cell counts. Measured with immunoSEQ multiplex PCR; TCRdb has only the in-frame clones, and not every one. From that table come the V and J calls and clone size; the DNA was used to work out D and trimming. Among 200,000 to 300,000 clones listed, more than 70% were seen once. CDR1 and CDR2 (germline): SGHAT, FQNNGV. The CDR3 sequence is 12 residues long. V was clipped by 4 bases and J by 5 bases, with 5 bases between them. Patients in Seattle were enrolled during active infection, then followed longitudinally. Sequencing was carried out using peripheral blood. The V call is TRBV11-2, the J call TRBJ2-2; D call uncertain. The sequence derives from a woman older than 75 with COVID-19, enrolled during active disease. CDR3 amino acids: CASSSPTGELFF. As DNA, the CDR3 is TGTGCCAGCAGCTCCCCTACCGGGGAGCTGTTTTTT.